This T cell receptor (beta chain) was recovered during a study of blood T cell repertoires in COVID-19. Study overall: In Cohort 3, a recovered donor had either two negative PCRs, clearance, or symptom resolution.

This CDR3 spans 15 amino acids. V lost 4 bases to trimming and J lost 2 bases; unmatched junction nucleotides: 6. Germline V gene data show CDR1 as SGHDT and CDR2 as YYEEEE. Produced via immunoSEQ multiplex PCR; TCRdb's table is partial and in-frame only. The data contain hundreds of thousands of clones, 70% to 90% of them singletons. J is TRBJ1-5 and V is TRBV5-6, with 7 nucleotides matching TRBD1. The material sequenced was PBMCs or T cells enriched from blood (not recorded which). This receptor was identified in a man in his forties in a cohort exposed to, infected with or recovered from COVID-19 (not recorded which). CDR3: CASSATGEGNQPQHF. CDR3 sequence (DNA): TGTGCCAGCAGCGCCACAGGGGAGGGCAATCAGCCCCAGCATTTT.